A single TCR beta chain is shown here with its context. Its target is not known. Deletions cut 2 bases from V and 8 bases from J, with 18 bases between. The germline CDR1 and CDR2 sequences are SNHLY and FYNNEI. This CDR3 region has 15 residues. The data derive from a study of PD-1 blockade in classical Hodgkin lymphoma. About the research overall: Patients in the cohort were put on intravenous nivolumab, 3 mg/kg every 2 weeks.

Relapse after autologous stem cell transplantation occurred in every patient, and brentuximab vedotin exposure varied. Complete response, partial response or progressive disease constituted the best responses recorded. Overall study findings and caveats: Newly diagnosed patients and complete responders had comparable diversity at baseline.

Assay used: immunoSEQ multiplex PCR; TCRdb lists only in-frame clones, some missing. The sample has approximately 12,000 clones; 70% to 85% are singletons. The source was peripheral blood mononuclear cells (PBMCs), collected before the second cycle of nivolumab. The TCR was taken from a human donor with classical Hodgkin lymphoma. The chain is built from TRBV2 and TRBJ1-1; TRBD1 might be the D (5 bases). Here the CDR3 DNA reads TGTGCCAGCAGTGAATGGGGGGGAATAGTAGGGGAAGCTTTCTTT. Its translation: CASSEWGGIVGEAFF. Combining the CDR3 with reference TRBV2 and TRBJ1-1 gives the whole variable domain EPEVTQTPSHQVTQMGQEVILRCVPISNHLYFYWYRQILGQKVEFLVSFYNNEISEKSEIFDDQFSVERPDGSNFTLKIRSTKLEDSAMYFCASSEWGGIVGEAFFGQGTRLTVV.